This TCR beta chain was recovered during a study of blood T cell repertoires in COVID-19. Between the trimmed V and J ends, which lost 2 bases and 8 bases, there was a span of 25 bases. The germline gives CDR1 MGHDK, CDR2 SYGVNS. The length of the CDR3 is 18 residues. Libraries were prepared by immunoSEQ multiplex PCR; TCRdb keeps only in-frame clonotypes and omits some of them. The data contain around 290,000 clones, roughly 88% of them seen just once; the ten biggest clones take up around 0.92%. The sample comprised PBMCs or T cells enriched from blood (not recorded which). The chain joins TRBV25-1 to TRBJ2-1; D possibly corresponds to TRBD1 (6 bases). The clonotype was recovered from a woman in her twenties or thirties who had recovered from COVID-19. CDR3 sequence: CASSEKIRRQGLKDEQFF. CDR3 coding DNA: TGTGCCAGCAGTGAAAAAATTCGGAGGCAGGGGTTGAAGGATGAGCAGTTCTTC. The entire variable domain, with the rest obtained from reference TRBV25-1 and TRBJ2-1, is as follows: EADIYQTPRYLVIGTGKKITLECSQTMGHDKMYWYQQDPGMELHLIHYSYGVNSTEKGDLSSESTVSRIRTEHFPLTLESARPSHTSQYLCASSEKIRRQGLKDEQFFGPGTRLTVL.